These 14 T cell receptor beta chains were sequenced from one sample in a study of cytomegalovirus exposure and HLA in healthy donors. Clones were sequenced by immunoSEQ multiplex PCR, and TCRdb holds only the in-frame ones, with some missing. Among fewer than 80,000 clones listed, 96% were seen once. Input material: PBMCs. The receptors here all came from a woman younger than 30 in good health and CMV-seropositive.

The chain has TRBV28 and TRBJ2-1, with D perhaps TRBD1 (6 bases). This CDR3 is 17 amino acids long. CDR1 is MDHEN, CDR2 SYDVKM, per germline. V lost 6 bases and J 5 bases, leaving 23 bases between the germline ends. Written as DNA, the CDR3 is TGTGCCAGCAGGGTAACAGGGAAAGCCTACCTTAACAATGAGCAGTTCTTC. Its translation is CASRVTGKAYLNNEQFF.

The CDR3 here is CATVNSSGVSDTQYF. The CDR3 nucleotides read TGTGCCACAGTTAATTCTAGCGGGGTATCGGATACGCAGTATTTT. The rearrangement uses TRBV6-4 and TRBJ2-3; 9 nucleotides align to TRBD2. The CDR3 sequence is 15 residues long. The J segment lost 6 bases and the V segment lost 10 bases, leaving 14 bases of the junction unmatched. The germline CDR1 and CDR2 sequences are MRHNA and SNTAGT.

The chain links TRBV4-1 to TRBJ2-1; a possible D gene is TRBD2 (6 bases). Trimming cost V 0 bases and J 6 bases, with 9 bases left between them. CDR1 is MGHRA and CDR2 is YSYEKL in the germline V gene. The CDR3 is 14 residues long. Here the CDR3 reads CASSQEFSGNEQFF. For the CDR3, the DNA is TGCGCCAGCAGCCAAGAGTTTAGCGGCAATGAGCAGTTCTTC.

The chain carries TRBV7-9 and TRBJ1-2, with a weak D call TRBD1 (6 bases). The CDR3 extends over 15 amino acids. V lost 5 bases to trimming and J lost 2 bases, with 15 bases between them. CDR1 is SEHNR, CDR2 FQNEAQ, per germline (reference sequence). CDR3 in amino acids: CASSQTDTGNYGYTF. The CDR3 DNA sequence: TGTGCCAGCAGCCAAACAGATACAGGGAACTATGGCTACACCTTC.

The V gene is TRBV5-5, the J gene TRBJ2-5; D ambiguous. The V and J ends lost 0 bases and 5 bases respectively, with 2 bases between them. CDR1 SGHKS and CDR2 YYEKEE come from the germline V gene (reference sequence). The CDR3 loop spans 11 amino acids. CDR3 amino acids: CASSLAETQYF. DNA of the CDR3: TGTGCCAGCAGCTTGGCGGAGACCCAGTACTTC. The variable domain in full, completed from reference TRBV5-5 and TRBJ2-5, reads DAGVTQSPTHLIKTRGQQVTLRCSPISGHKSVSWYQQVLGQGPQFIFQYYEKEERGRGNFPDRFSARQFPNYSSELNVNALLLGDSALYLCASSLAETQYFGPGTRLLVL.

This rearrangement joins TRBV6-6 to TRBJ1-5, with D possibly matching TRBD1 (6 bases). The CDR3 has 14 amino acids. Trimming pared 8 bases from V and 3 bases from J, leaving 14 bases between. The germline gives CDR1 MNHNY, CDR2 SVGAGI (reference sequence). CDR3 protein: CASGTQGNNQPQHF. Here the CDR3 DNA reads TGTGCCAGCGGCACACAGGGCAACAATCAGCCCCAGCATTTT.

The chain has TRBV7-9 and TRBJ2-2, with 15 positions matching TRBD2. Germline loops: CDR1 SEHNR, CDR2 FQNEAQ (reference sequence). The CDR3 consists of 18 residues. V lost 3 bases and J lost 8; bases outside the gene matches: 10. The CDR3 loop is CASSFPGLAGGSPGELFF. The CDR3 coding sequence is TGTGCCAGCAGCTTTCCCGGACTAGCGGGAGGGAGCCCAGGGGAGCTGTTTTTT.

The chain is built from TRBV27 and TRBJ2-1; 11 nucleotides agree with TRBD2. The CDR3 is 19 amino acids. J was trimmed by 0 bases and V by 5 bases; bases with no gene match: 12. Per germline, CDR1 MNHEY and CDR2 SMNVEV (reference sequence). The CDR3 nucleotides are TGTGCCAGCAGTAAGCTAGCGGGAGGCCCGATCAGCTCCTACAATGAGCAGTTCTTC. This codes for CASSKLAGGPISSYNEQFF.

This clone has a single count. The chain is built from TRBV7-3 and TRBJ2-2; perhaps TRBD1 as D (7 bases). With 5 bases removed from V and 6 bases from J, the gap between germline ends came to 19 bases. Germline V CDR1 and CDR2: SGHTA, FQGTGA. The CDR3 consists of 16 residues. In DNA form, the CDR3 reads TGTGCCAGCAGCCAGTCCGTCGCGGGGACAGCCGGGGAGCTGTTTTTT. Its protein product is CASSQSVAGTAGELFF.

The genes are TRBV19 and TRBJ1-1, with D unclear. V lost 0 bases to trimming and J lost 9 bases, with 11 bases between them. This CDR3 spans 13 amino acids. Germline lookup yields CDR1 LNHDA and CDR2 SQIVND (reference sequence). Written as DNA, the CDR3 is TGTGCCAGTAGTATAGATCGAGGAACCCAAGCTTTCTTT. Protein sequence: CASSIDRGTQAFF.

The chain joins TRBV29-1 to TRBJ1-2; tentatively, D is TRBD1 (6 bases). In germline, CDR1 is SQVTM, CDR2 ANQGSEA. V lost 0 bases and J 2 bases, leaving 16 bases between the germline ends. The CDR3 spans 16 residues. CDR3 sequence (DNA): TGCAGCGTTGAAGATTTTCAACAGGGCCCCAACTATGGCTACACCTTC. The encoded protein is CSVEDFQQGPNYGYTF.

The chain uses TRBV28 and TRBJ1-5; D remains ambiguous. There are 14 residues in the CDR3. Germline V lookup: CDR1 MDHEN, CDR2 SYDVKM. The V and J ends lost 2 bases and 4 bases respectively, with 9 bases between them. The CDR3 DNA sequence: TGTGCCAGCAGTTTAGGGAGGGTTAATCAGCCCCAGCATTTT. It is translated as CASSLGRVNQPQHF. The complete variable domain, with remaining parts taken from reference TRBV28 and TRBJ1-5, reads DVKVTQSSRYLVKRTGEKVFLECVQDMDHENMFWYRQDPGLGLRLIYFSYDVKMKEKGDIPEGYSVSREKKERFSLILESASTNQTSMYLCASSLGRVNQPQHFGDGTRLSIL.

This clone was seen a single time. This chain uses TRBV23-1 with TRBJ2-3; weak D call: TRBD1 (6 bases). TRBV23-1 is flagged as an ORF with uncertain function. Trimming cost V 0 bases and J 2 bases, with 12 bases left between them. The CDR3 has 16 amino acids. The CDR3 loop reads CASSQSARGNTDTQYF. The DNA for the CDR3 is TGCGCCAGCAGTCAATCGGCCAGGGGCAACACAGATACGCAGTATTTT.

The chain carries TRBV7-9 and TRBJ2-1; D is ambiguous. The V end was cut by 3 bases, the J end by 0 bases, with 12 bases between. Germline V gene lookup returns CDR1 SEHNR and CDR2 FQNEAQ (reference sequence). CDR3 length: 16 amino acids. The chain's CDR3 is CASSFYSLSSYNEQFF. DNA for the CDR3: TGTGCCAGCAGCTTCTACTCCCTGAGCTCCTACAATGAGCAGTTCTTC.